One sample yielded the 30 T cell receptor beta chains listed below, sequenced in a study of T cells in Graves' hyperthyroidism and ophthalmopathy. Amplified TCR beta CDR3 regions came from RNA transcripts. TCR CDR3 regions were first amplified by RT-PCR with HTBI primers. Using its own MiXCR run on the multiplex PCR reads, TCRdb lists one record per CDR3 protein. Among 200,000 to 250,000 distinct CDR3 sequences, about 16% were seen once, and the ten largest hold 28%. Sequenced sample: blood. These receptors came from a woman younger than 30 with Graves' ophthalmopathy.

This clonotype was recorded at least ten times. The CDR3 reads CASSDRDRVKQNNEQFF. The CDR3 DNA reads TGTGCCAGTAGCGATAGGGACAGGGTTAAACAAAACAATGAGCAGTTCTTC. The rearrangement uses TRBV19 and TRBJ2-1, with 9 bases aligning to TRBD1. Germline V CDR1 and CDR2: LNHDA, SQIVND (reference sequence). J was trimmed by 5 bases and V by 6 bases; bases with no gene match: 14. The CDR3 loop spans 17 amino acids.

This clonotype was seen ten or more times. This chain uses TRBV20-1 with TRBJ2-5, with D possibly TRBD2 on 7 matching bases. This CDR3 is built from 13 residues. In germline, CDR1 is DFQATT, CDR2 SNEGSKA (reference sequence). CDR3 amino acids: CSVRGEGGETQYF. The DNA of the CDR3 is TGCAGCGTCAGAGGGGAGGGGGGGGAGACCCAGTACTTC.

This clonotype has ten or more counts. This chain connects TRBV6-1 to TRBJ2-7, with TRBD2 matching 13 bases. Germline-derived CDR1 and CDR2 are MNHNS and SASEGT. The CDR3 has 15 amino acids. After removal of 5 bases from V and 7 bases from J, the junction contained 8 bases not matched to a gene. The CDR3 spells CASSPGGLAGEEQYF. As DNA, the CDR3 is TGTGCCAGCAGTCCCGGAGGACTAGCGGGAGAGGAGCAGTACTTC.

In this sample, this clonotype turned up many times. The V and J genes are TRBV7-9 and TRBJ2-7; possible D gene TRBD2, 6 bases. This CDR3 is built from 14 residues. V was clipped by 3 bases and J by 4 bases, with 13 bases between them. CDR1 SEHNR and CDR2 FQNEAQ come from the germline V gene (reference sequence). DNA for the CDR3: TGTGCCAGCAGCTTCGGGGGAAGGGAATACGAGCAGTACTTC. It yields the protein CASSFGGREYEQYF.

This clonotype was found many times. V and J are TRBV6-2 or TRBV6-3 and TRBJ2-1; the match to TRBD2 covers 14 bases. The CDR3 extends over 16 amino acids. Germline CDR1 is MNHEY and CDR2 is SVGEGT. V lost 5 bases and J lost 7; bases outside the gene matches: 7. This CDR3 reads CASSDGTSGRGNEQFF. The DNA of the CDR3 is TGTGCCAGCAGTGATGGGACTAGCGGGAGAGGGAATGAGCAGTTCTTC.

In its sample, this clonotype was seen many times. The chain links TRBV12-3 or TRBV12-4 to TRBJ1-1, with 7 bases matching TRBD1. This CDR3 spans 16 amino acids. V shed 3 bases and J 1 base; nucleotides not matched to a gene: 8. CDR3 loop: CASSLWTGQPNTEAFF. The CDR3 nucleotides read TGTGCCAGCAGTTTGTGGACGGGACAGCCGAACACTGAAGCTTTCTTT.

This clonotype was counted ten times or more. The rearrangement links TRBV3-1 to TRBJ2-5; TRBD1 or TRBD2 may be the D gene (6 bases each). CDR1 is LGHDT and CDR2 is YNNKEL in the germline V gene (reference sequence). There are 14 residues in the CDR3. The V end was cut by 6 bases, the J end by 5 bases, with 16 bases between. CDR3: CASRGGGLSETQYF. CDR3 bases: TGTGCCAGCAGGGGGGGCGGGCTTTCGGAGACCCAGTACTTC.

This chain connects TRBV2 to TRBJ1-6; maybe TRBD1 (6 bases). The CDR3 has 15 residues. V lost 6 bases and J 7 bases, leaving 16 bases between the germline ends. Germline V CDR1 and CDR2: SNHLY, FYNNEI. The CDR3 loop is CASRSTGTPNSPLHF. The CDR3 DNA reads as TGTGCCAGCAGATCCACCGGGACACCCAATTCACCCCTCCACTTT. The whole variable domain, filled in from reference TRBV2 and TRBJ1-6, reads EPEVTQTPSHQVTQMGQEVILRCVPISNHLYFYWYRQILGQKVEFLVSFYNNEISEKSEIFDDQFSVERPDGSNFTLKIRSTKLEDSAMYFCASRSTGTPNSPLHFGNGTRLTVT.

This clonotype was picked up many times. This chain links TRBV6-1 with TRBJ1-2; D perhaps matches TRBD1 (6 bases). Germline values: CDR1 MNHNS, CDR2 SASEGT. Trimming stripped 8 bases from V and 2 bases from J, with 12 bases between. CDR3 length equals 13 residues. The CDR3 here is CASGTPFNYGYTF. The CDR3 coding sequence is TGTGCCAGCGGGACACCCTTCAACTATGGCTACACCTTC.

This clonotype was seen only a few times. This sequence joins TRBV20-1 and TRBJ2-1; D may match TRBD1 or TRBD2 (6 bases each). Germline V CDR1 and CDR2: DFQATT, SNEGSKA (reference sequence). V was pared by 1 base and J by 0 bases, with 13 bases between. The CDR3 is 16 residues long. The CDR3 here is CSARVGGFSSYNEQFF. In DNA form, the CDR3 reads TGCAGTGCTAGAGTGGGGGGCTTCAGCTCCTACAATGAGCAGTTCTTC.

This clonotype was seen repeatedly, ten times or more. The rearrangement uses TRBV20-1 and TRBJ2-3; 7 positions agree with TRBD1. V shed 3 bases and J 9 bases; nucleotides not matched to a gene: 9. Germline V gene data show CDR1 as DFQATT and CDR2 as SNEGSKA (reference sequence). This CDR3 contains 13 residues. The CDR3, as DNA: TGCAGTGCTAGTGGGACAGCCCAGGGAACGCAGTATTTT. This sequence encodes CSASGTAQGTQYF.

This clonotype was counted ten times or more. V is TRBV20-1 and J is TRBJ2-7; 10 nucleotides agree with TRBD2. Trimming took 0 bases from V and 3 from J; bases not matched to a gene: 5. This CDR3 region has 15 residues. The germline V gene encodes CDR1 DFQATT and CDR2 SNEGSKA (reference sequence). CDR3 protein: CSARDLASGGYEQYF. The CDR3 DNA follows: TGCAGTGCTAGAGATCTGGCTAGCGGGGGCTACGAGCAGTACTTC.

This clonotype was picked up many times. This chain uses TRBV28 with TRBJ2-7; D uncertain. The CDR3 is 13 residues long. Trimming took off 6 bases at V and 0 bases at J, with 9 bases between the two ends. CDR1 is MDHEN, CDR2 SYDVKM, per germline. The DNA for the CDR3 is TGTGCCAGCAGCTTAACTACCTCCTACGAGCAGTACTTC. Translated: CASSLTTSYEQYF.

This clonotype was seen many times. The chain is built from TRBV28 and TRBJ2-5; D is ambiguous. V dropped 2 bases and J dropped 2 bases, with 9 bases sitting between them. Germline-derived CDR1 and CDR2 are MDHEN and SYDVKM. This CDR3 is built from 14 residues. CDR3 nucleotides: TGTGCCAGCAGTTTAGTGGTAGGGCAAGAGACCCAGTACTTC. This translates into CASSLVVGQETQYF.

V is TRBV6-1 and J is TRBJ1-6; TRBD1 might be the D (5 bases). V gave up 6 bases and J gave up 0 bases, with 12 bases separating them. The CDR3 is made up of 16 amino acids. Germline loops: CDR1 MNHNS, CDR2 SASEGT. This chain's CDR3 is CASRRDGSSYNSPLHF. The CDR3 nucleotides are TGTGCCAGCAGACGGGACGGAAGCTCCTATAATTCACCCCTCCACTTT.

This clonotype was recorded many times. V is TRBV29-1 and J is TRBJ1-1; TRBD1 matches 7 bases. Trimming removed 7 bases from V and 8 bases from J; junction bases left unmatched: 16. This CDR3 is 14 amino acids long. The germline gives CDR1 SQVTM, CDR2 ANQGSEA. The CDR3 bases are TGCAGCGGGGGGGCATCCGGGACAGCTATAGAAGCTTTCTTT. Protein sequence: CSGGASGTAIEAFF.

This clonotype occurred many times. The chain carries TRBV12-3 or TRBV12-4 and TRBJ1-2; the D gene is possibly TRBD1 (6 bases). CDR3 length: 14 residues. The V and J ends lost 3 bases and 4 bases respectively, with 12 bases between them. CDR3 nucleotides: TGTGCCAGCAGTTTTGCAGGGGCGAGCTATGGCTACACCTTC. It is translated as CASSFAGASYGYTF.

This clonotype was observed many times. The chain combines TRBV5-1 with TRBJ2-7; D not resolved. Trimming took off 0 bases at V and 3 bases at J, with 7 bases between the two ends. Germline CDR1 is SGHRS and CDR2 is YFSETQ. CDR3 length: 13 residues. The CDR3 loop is CASSLEPFYEQYF. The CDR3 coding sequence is TGCGCCAGCAGCTTGGAACCCTTCTACGAGCAGTACTTC.

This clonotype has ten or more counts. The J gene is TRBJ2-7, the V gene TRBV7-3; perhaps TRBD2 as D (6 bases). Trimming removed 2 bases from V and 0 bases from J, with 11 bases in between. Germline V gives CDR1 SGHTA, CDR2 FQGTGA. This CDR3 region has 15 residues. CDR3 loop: CASSLCLALSYEQYF. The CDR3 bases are TGTGCCAGCAGCTTATGTCTAGCGCTCTCCTACGAGCAGTACTTC.

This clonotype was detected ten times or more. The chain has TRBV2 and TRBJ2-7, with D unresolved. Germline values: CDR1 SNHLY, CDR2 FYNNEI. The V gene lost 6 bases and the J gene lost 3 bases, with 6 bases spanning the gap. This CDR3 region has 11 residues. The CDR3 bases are TGTGCCAGCAGACAGATCTACGAGCAGTACTTC. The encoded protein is CASRQIYEQYF. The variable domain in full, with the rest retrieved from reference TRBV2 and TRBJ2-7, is EPEVTQTPSHQVTQMGQEVILRCVPISNHLYFYWYRQILGQKVEFLVSFYNNEISEKSEIFDDQFSVERPDGSNFTLKIRSTKLEDSAMYFCASRQIYEQYFGPGTRLTVT.

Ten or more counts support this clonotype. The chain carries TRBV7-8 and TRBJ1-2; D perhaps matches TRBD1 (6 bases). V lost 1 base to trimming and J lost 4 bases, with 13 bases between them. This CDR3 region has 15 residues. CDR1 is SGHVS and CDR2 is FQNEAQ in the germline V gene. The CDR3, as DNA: TGTGCCAGCAGCTTAGAAGTAGGGGGGTTCTATGGCTACACCTTC. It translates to CASSLEVGGFYGYTF.

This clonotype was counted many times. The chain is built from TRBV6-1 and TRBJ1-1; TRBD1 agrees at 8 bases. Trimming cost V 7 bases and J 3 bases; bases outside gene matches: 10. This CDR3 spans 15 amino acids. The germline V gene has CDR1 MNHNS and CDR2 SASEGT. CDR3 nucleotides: TGTGCCAGCACGGACCAGGGGGCGTATGACACTGAAGCTTTCTTT. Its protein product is CASTDQGAYDTEAFF.

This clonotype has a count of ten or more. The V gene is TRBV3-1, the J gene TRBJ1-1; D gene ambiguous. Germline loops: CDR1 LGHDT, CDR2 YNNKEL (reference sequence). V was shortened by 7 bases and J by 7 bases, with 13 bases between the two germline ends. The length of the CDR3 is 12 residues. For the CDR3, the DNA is TGTGCCAGCACCCTGACCGGGGATGAAGCTTTCTTT. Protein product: CASTLTGDEAFF.

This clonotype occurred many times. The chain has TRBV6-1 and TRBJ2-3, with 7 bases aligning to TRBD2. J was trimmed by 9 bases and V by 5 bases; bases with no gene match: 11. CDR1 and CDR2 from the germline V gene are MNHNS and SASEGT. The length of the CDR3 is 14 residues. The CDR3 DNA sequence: TGTGCCAGCAGTTCGGGGGGAGAGGGGAAAACGCAGTATTTT. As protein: CASSSGGEGKTQYF.

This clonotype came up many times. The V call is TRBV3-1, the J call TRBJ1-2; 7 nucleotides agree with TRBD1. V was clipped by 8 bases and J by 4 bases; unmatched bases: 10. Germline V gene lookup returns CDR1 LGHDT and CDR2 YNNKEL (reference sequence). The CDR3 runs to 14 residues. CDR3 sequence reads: CASVSTWDSYGYTF. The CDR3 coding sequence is TGTGCCAGCGTGTCAACGTGGGACAGCTATGGCTACACCTTC. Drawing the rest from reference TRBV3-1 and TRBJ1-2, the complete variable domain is DTAVSQTPKYLVTQMGNDKSIKCEQNLGHDTMYWYKQDSKKFLKIMFSYNNKELIINETVPNRFSPKSPDKAHLNLHINSLELGDSAVYFCASVSTWDSYGYTFGSGTRLTVV.

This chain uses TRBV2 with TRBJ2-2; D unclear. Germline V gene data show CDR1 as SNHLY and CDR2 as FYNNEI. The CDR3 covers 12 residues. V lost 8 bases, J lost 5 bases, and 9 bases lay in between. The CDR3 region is CASGRETGELFF. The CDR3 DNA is TGTGCCAGCGGAAGGGAAACCGGGGAGCTGTTTTTT.

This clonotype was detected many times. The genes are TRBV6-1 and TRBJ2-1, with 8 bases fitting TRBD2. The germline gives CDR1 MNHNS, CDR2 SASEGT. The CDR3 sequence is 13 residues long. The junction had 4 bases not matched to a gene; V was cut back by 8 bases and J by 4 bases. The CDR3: CASRGTRYNEQFF. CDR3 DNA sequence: TGTGCCAGCCGCGGGACTAGATACAATGAGCAGTTCTTC.

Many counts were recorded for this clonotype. CDR3 coding DNA: TGTGCCAGCAGCCAAGATCTGGGTCAGCGGGAGGAGCACGAGCAGTACTTC. Translation: CASSQDLGQREEHEQYF. V and J are TRBV4-2 and TRBJ2-7; 9 bases agree with TRBD2. CDR3 length: 17 amino acids. CDR1 LGHNA and CDR2 YNFKEQ come from the germline V gene. Unmatched junction bases numbered 11, after V lost 0 bases and J lost 5 bases.

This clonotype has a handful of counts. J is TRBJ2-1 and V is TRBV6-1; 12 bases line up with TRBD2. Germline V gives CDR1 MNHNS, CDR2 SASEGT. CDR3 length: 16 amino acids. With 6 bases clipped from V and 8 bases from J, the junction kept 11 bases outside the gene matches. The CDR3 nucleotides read TGTGCCAGCAGGAGAGACTCGACTAGCGGGAGATATGAGCAGTTCTTC. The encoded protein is CASRRDSTSGRYEQFF.

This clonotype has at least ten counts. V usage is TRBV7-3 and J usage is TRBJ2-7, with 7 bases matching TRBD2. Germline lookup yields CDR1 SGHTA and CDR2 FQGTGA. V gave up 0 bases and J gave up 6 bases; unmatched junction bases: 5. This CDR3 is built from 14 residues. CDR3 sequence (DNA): TGTGCCAGCAGCTTAACGAGGGGCGGGAGCGAGCAGTACTTC. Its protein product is CASSLTRGGSEQYF.